The 10 T cell receptor beta chains below come from one sample, sequenced in a study of blood T cell repertoires in COVID-19. The protocol was immunoSEQ multiplex PCR, while the TCRdb copy is restricted to in-frame clones and leaves out a portion. This sample yields more than 200,000 clones, of which around nine tenths are seen a single time; about 10% belongs to the top ten. The sample was PBMCs or T cells enriched from blood (not recorded which). The receptors originated from a man younger than 45 who had recovered from COVID-19.

The chain couples TRBV5-5 to TRBJ2-3; 9 nucleotides match TRBD2. V lost 2 bases, J lost 8 bases, and 15 bases stayed unmatched. Germline V CDR1 and CDR2: SGHKS, YYEKEE (reference sequence). This CDR3 has 17 amino acids. CDR3 amino acids: CASSFLDRGGASGTQYF. The CDR3 nucleotides read TGTGCCAGCAGCTTTTTGGATCGCGGGGGGGCCTCTGGTACGCAGTATTTT. The variable domain in full, completed from reference TRBV5-5 and TRBJ2-3, reads DAGVTQSPTHLIKTRGQQVTLRCSPISGHKSVSWYQQVLGQGPQFIFQYYEKEERGRGNFPDRFSARQFPNYSSELNVNALLLGDSALYLCASSFLDRGGASGTQYFGPGTRLTVL.

This sequence joins TRBV20-1 and TRBJ2-3, with D hard to call. CDR1 DFQATT and CDR2 SNEGSKA come from the germline V gene (reference sequence). The CDR3 covers 11 residues. Trimming took 5 bases from V and 5 from J, leaving 8 bases between them. The CDR3 spells CSAVKRDTQYF. The CDR3 DNA follows: TGCAGTGCTGTTAAGCGAGATACGCAGTATTTT.

The chain combines TRBV2 with TRBJ1-1; D might be TRBD1 (5 bases). The CDR3 consists of 14 residues. Trimming removed 6 bases at V and 0 bases at J, with 11 bases between. The V gene's germline CDR1 is SNHLY and CDR2 FYNNEI. The CDR3: CASRLTDLNTEAFF. CDR3 bases: TGTGCCAGCAGGTTGACAGACCTGAACACTGAAGCTTTCTTT.

The chain is built from TRBV2 and TRBJ2-1, with TRBD2 matching 8 bases. CDR3 length equals 15 residues. The germline gives CDR1 SNHLY, CDR2 FYNNEI. Losses at the gene ends were 3 bases for V and 4 bases for J; bases not matched to a gene: 5. The CDR3 loop reads CASSEGSGGYNEQFF. CDR3 coding DNA: TGTGCCAGCAGTGAGGGGAGCGGGGGATACAATGAGCAGTTCTTC. Full variable domain (missing parts from reference TRBV2 and TRBJ2-1): EPEVTQTPSHQVTQMGQEVILRCVPISNHLYFYWYRQILGQKVEFLVSFYNNEISEKSEIFDDQFSVERPDGSNFTLKIRSTKLEDSAMYFCASSEGSGGYNEQFFGPGTRLTVL.

The chain links TRBV2 to TRBJ2-2; 7 bases are shared with TRBD2. Germline loops: CDR1 SNHLY, CDR2 FYNNEI. The CDR3 is 15 amino acids. Trimming took 4 bases from V and 5 from J; bases not matched to a gene: 7. In DNA, the CDR3 is TGTGCCAGCAGTGGAGGACTAGGGTATACCGGGGAGCTGTTTTTT. The encoded protein is CASSGGLGYTGELFF. The whole variable domain, remainder taken from reference TRBV2 and TRBJ2-2, is EPEVTQTPSHQVTQMGQEVILRCVPISNHLYFYWYRQILGQKVEFLVSFYNNEISEKSEIFDDQFSVERPDGSNFTLKIRSTKLEDSAMYFCASSGGLGYTGELFFGEGSRLTVL.

The genes are TRBV18 and TRBJ2-4; TRBD1 is a possible D gene (7 bases). Per the germline V gene, CDR1 is KGHSH and CDR2 is LQKENI. Trimming took off 4 bases at V and 6 bases at J, with 19 bases between the two ends. The CDR3 extends over 16 amino acids. The CDR3 nucleotides read TGTGCCAGCTCACGCGCTACAGGGGACGGGAGAAACATTCAGTACTTC. The encoded protein is CASSRATGDGRNIQYF. The whole variable domain, filled in from reference TRBV18 and TRBJ2-4, reads NAGVMQNPRHLVRRRGQEARLRCSPMKGHSHVYWYRQLPEEGLKFMVYLQKENIIDESGMPKERFSAEFPKEGPSILRIQQVVRGDSAAYFCASSRATGDGRNIQYFGAGTRLSVL.

The gene calls are TRBV28 and TRBJ2-1; 9 positions agree with TRBD1. The germline V gene has CDR1 MDHEN and CDR2 SYDVKM. This CDR3 has 14 residues. V gave up 8 bases and J gave up 7 bases; unmatched junction bases: 9. The CDR3, as DNA: TGTGCCAGCGGGGGGACAGGGCGCGGGAATGAGCAGTTCTTC. Encoded protein: CASGGTGRGNEQFF.

The rearrangement joins TRBV29-1 to TRBJ1-2; D unresolved. V was shortened by 3 bases and J by 2 bases, with 13 bases between the two germline ends. The CDR3 has 14 amino acids. Per the germline V gene, CDR1 is SQVTM and CDR2 is ANQGSEA. Here the CDR3 reads CSVDQSGRNYGYTF. CDR3 in DNA: TGCAGCGTTGACCAGTCAGGCCGGAACTATGGCTACACCTTC.

This sequence joins TRBV28 and TRBJ1-1; no definite D call. Germline V gene lookup returns CDR1 MDHEN and CDR2 SYDVKM. With 6 bases removed from V and 10 bases from J, the gap between germline ends came to 15 bases. The CDR3 is made up of 12 amino acids. The CDR3 DNA follows: TGTGCCAGCAGACCATCGAGGATAGCAGCTTTCTTT. Its translation is CASRPSRIAAFF.

This clone was observed a handful of times. The sample has other DNA sequences that encode this CDR3 too. The V and J genes are TRBV24-1 and TRBJ2-3, with D possibly TRBD1 on 6 matching bases. The CDR3 is made up of 14 amino acids. Trimming took 6 bases from V and 2 from J, leaving 11 bases between them. CDR1 and CDR2 from the germline V gene are KGHDR and SFDVKD. CDR3 loop: CATSPDSHTDTQYF. The DNA for the CDR3 is TGTGCCACCAGTCCGGACAGCCACACAGATACGCAGTATTTT.